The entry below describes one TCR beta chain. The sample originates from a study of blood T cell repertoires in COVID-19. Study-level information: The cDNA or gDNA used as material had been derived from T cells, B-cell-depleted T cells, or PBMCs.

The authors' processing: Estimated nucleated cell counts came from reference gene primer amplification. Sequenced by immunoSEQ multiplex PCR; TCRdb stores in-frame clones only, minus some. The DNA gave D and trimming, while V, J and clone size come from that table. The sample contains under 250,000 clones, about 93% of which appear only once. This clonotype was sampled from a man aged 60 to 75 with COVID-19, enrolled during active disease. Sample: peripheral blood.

CDR3 loop: CASSNRGGAYNEQFF. The CDR3, as DNA: TGTGCCAGCTCGAACAGGGGAGGCGCCTACAATGAGCAGTTCTTC. The gene calls are TRBV7-2 and TRBJ2-1, with D possibly being TRBD1 (7 bases). Germline CDR1 and CDR2: SGHTA and FQGNSA. The CDR3 extends over 15 amino acids. Trimming stripped 8 bases from V and 2 bases from J, with 16 bases between.